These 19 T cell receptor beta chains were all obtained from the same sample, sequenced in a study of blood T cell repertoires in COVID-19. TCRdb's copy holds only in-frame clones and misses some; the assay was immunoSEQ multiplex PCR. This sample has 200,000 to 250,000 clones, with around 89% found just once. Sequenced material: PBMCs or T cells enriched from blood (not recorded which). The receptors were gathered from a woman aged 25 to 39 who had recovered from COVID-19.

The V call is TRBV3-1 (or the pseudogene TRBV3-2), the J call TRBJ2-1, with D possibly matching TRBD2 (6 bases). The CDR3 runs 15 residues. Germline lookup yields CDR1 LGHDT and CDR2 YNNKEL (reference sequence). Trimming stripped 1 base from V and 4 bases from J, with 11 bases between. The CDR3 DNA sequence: TGTGCCAGCAGCCAAGCAATAGCGGCTTACAATGAGCAGTTCTTC. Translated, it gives CASSQAIAAYNEQFF.

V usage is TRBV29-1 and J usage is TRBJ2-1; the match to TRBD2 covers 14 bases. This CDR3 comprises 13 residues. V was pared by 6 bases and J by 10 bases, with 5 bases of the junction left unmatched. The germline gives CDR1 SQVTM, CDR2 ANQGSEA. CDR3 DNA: TGCAGCGTCGGGACTAGCGGGAGCTGGGAGCAGTTCTTC. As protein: CSVGTSGSWEQFF.

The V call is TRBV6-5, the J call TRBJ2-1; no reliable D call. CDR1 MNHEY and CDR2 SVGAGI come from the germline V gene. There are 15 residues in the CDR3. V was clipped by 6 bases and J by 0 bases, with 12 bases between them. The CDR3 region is CASRVRQSSYNEQFF. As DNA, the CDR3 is TGTGCCAGCAGGGTCAGACAATCCTCCTACAATGAGCAGTTCTTC.

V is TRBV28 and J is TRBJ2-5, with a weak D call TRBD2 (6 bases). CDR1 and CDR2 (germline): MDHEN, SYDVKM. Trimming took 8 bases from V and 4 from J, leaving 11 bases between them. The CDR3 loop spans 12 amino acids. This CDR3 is CASSDYAETQYF. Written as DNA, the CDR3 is TGTGCCAGCTCGGACTATGCAGAGACCCAGTACTTC.

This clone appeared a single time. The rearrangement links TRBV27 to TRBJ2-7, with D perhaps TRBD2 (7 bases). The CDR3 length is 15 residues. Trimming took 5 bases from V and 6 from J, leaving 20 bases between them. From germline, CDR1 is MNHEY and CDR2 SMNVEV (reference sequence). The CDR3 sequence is CASSQLRGRALEQYF. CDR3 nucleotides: TGTGCCAGCAGTCAGCTAAGGGGGAGGGCCCTCGAGCAGTACTTC.

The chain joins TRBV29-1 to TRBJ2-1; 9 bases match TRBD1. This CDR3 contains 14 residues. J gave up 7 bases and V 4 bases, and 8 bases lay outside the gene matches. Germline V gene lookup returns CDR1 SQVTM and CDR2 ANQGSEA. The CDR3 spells CSVGLGTGKNEQFF. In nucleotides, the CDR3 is TGCAGCGTTGGCCTCGGGACAGGGAAGAATGAGCAGTTCTTC.

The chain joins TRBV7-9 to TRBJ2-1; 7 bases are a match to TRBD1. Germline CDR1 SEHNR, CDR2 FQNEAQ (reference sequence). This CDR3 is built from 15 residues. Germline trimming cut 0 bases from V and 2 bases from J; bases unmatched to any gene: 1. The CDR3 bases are TGTGCCAGCAGCTTAGCGGGACAGCCCTACAATGAGCAGTTCTTC. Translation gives CASSLAGQPYNEQFF.

The CDR3 spells CASSTRDRGGYTF. The CDR3 DNA sequence: TGTGCCAGCAGTACACGGGACAGGGGAGGCTACACCTTC. The rearrangement links TRBV6-5 to TRBJ1-2; 10 nucleotides agree with TRBD1. Germline loops: CDR1 MNHEY, CDR2 SVGAGI. The CDR3 is made up of 13 amino acids. J gave up 8 bases and V 5 bases, and 5 bases lay outside the gene matches.

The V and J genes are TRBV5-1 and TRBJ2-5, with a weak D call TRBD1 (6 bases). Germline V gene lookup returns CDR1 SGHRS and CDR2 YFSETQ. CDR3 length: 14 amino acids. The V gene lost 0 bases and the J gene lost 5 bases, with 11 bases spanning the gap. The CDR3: CASSLVGGAETQYF. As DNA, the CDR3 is TGCGCCAGCAGCTTGGTAGGGGGAGCGGAGACCCAGTACTTC.

The DNA for the CDR3 is TGTGCCAGCAGTCGAACAGGGGTCCCGTTCTTC. It specifies CASSRTGVPFF. The genes are TRBV6-2 or TRBV6-3 and TRBJ2-1; 7 nucleotides match TRBD1. This CDR3 is 11 amino acids long. Germline trimming cut 5 bases from V and 15 bases from J; bases unmatched to any gene: 7. The germline V gene has CDR1 MNHEY and CDR2 SVGEGT.

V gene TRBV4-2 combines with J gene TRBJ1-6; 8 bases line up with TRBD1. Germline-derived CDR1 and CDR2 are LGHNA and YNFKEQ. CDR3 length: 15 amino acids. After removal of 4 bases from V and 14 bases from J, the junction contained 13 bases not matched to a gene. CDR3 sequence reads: CASSPLGQADLALHF. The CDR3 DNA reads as TGTGCCAGCAGCCCCCTGGGACAGGCCGACCTGGCCCTCCACTTT.

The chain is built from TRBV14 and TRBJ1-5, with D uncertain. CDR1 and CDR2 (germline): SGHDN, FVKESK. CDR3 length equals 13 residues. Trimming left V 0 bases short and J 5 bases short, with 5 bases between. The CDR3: CASSQDSYQPQHF. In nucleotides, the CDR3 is TGTGCCAGCAGCCAAGATTCCTATCAGCCCCAGCATTTT. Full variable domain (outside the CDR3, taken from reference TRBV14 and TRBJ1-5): EAGVTQFPSHSVIEKGQTVTLRCDPISGHDNLYWYRRVMGKEIKFLLHFVKESKQDESGMPNNRFLAERTGGTYSTLKVQPAELEDSGVYFCASSQDSYQPQHFGDGTRLSIL.

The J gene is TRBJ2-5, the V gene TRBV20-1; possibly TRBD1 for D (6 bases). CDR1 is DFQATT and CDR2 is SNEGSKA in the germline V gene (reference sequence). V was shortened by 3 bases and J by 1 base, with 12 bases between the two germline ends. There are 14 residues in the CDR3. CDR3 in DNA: TGCAGTGCTAGTGATACAGGGCGCCAAGAGACCCAGTACTTC. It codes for CSASDTGRQETQYF.

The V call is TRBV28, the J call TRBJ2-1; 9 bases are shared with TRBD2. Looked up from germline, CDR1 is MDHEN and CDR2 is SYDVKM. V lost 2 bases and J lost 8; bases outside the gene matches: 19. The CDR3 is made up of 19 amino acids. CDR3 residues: CASSLVPLGREGPTDEQFF. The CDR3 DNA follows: TGTGCCAGCAGTTTAGTGCCCCTAGGGCGGGAGGGCCCTACAGATGAGCAGTTCTTC. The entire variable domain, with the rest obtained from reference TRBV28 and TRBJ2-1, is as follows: DVKVTQSSRYLVKRTGEKVFLECVQDMDHENMFWYRQDPGLGLRLIYFSYDVKMKEKGDIPEGYSVSREKKERFSLILESASTNQTSMYLCASSLVPLGREGPTDEQFFGPGTRLTVL.

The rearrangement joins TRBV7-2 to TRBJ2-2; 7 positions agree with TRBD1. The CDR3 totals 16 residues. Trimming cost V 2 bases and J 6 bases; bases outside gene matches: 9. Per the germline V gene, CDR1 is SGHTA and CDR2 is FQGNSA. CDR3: CASSLRTGLVAGELFF. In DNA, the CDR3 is TGTGCCAGCAGCTTACGGACAGGCCTAGTGGCCGGGGAGCTGTTTTTT.

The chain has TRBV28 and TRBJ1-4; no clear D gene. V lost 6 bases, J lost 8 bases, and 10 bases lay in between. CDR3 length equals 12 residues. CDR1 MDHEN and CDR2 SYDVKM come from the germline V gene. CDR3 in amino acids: CASSGRGEKLFF. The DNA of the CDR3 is TGTGCCAGCAGCGGGCGGGGAGAAAAACTGTTTTTT.

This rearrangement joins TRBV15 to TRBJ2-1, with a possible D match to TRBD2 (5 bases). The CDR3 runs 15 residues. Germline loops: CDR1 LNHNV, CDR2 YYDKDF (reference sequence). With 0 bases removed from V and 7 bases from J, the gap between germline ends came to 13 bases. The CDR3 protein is CATSRDYSPGNEQFF. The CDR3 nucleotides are TGTGCCACCAGCAGAGATTATTCCCCGGGGAATGAGCAGTTCTTC.

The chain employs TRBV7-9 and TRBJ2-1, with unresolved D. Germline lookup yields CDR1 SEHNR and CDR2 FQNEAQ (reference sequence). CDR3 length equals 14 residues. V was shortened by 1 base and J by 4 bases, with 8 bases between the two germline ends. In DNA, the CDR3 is TGTGCCAGCAGCTTAGTCACAGAATACAATGAGCAGTTCTTC. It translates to CASSLVTEYNEQFF. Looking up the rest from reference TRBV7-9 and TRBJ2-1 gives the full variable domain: DTGVSQNPRHKITKRGQNVTFRCDPISEHNRLYWYRQTLGQGPEFLTYFQNEAQLEKSRLLSDRFSAERPKGSFSTLEIQRTEQGDSAMYLCASSLVTEYNEQFFGPGTRLTVL.

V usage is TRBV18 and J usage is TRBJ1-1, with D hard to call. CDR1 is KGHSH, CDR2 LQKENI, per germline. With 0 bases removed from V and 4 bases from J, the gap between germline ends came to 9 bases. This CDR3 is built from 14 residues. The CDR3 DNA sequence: TGTGCCAGCTCACCACCGAGACAAAGCACTGAAGCTTTCTTT. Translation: CASSPPRQSTEAFF.